The 14 T cell receptor beta chains below come from one sample, sequenced in a study of graft-versus-host responses after intestinal transplantation. Produced via immunoSEQ multiplex PCR; TCRdb's table is partial and in-frame only. The sample lists around 6,700 clones, about 88% seen once, with over 4.5% in the top ten. This sample comprised PBMCs, obtained 83 days after transplant. Receptors originate from a human patient who received an intestinal transplant, so some T cells may come from the graft donor.

The chain is built from TRBV9 and TRBJ2-5, with TRBD2 identical over 8 bases. Unmatched junction bases numbered 3, after V lost 0 bases and J lost 5 bases. The CDR3 loop spans 14 amino acids. CDR1 is SGDLS, CDR2 YYNGEE, per germline. The CDR3: CASSVATGGETQYF. The CDR3 DNA reads TGTGCCAGCAGCGTAGCGACGGGAGGGGAGACCCAGTACTTC.

The chain combines TRBV11-2 with TRBJ2-7; D unresolved. CDR3 length equals 12 residues. The germline V and J ends were trimmed by 3 bases and 5 bases, with 8 bases remaining between them. Germline lookup yields CDR1 SGHAT and CDR2 FQNNGV. The CDR3 coding sequence is TGTGCCAGCAGCTTGCGGAATGACGAGCAGTACTTC. Translated, it gives CASSLRNDEQYF.

The chain is built from TRBV6-5 and TRBJ1-3, with a tentative D call TRBD1 (6 bases). This CDR3 comprises 14 residues. Germline CDR1 MNHEY, CDR2 SVGAGI. V lost 6 bases to trimming and J lost 8 bases, with 17 bases between them. The CDR3 DNA follows: TGTGCCAGCAGCTCCCCGGACAGCTTCTACACCATATATTTT. Translated: CASSSPDSFYTIYF.

The rearrangement links TRBV27 to TRBJ2-5; 11 bases align to TRBD2. Per germline, CDR1 MNHEY and CDR2 SMNVEV (reference sequence). The CDR3 extends over 15 amino acids. Unmatched junction bases numbered 7, after V lost 5 bases and J lost 5 bases. This CDR3 is CASSPLAGGPETQYF. CDR3 in DNA: TGTGCCAGCAGTCCGTTAGCGGGGGGGCCGGAGACCCAGTACTTC.

V and J are TRBV4-2 and TRBJ2-7; 7 bases line up with TRBD1. In germline, CDR1 is LGHNA, CDR2 YNFKEQ. This CDR3 region has 16 residues. Germline trimming cut 4 bases from V and 2 bases from J; bases unmatched to any gene: 11. The CDR3 is CASSLRVQGRPYEQYF. For the CDR3, the DNA is TGTGCCAGCAGCCTCAGGGTACAGGGGCGGCCCTACGAGCAGTACTTC.

The chain joins TRBV4-1 to TRBJ1-6; D is perhaps TRBD1 (5 bases). The CDR3 totals 16 residues. Between the trimmed V and J ends, which lost 1 base and 7 bases, there was a span of 14 bases. From germline, CDR1 is MGHRA and CDR2 YSYEKL. Here the CDR3 DNA reads TGCGCCAGCAGCCAAGTACCCGGGACGAGGAATTCACCCCTCCACTTT. This sequence encodes CASSQVPGTRNSPLHF.

V and J are TRBV7-3 and TRBJ2-2, with D uncertain. This CDR3 has 13 amino acids. Germline loops: CDR1 SGHTA, CDR2 FQGTGA. V was pared by 2 bases and J by 3 bases, with 4 bases between. CDR3 in DNA: TGTGCCAGCAGCTTATCGGACACCGGGGAGCTGTTTTTT. Its translation: CASSLSDTGELFF. The full variable domain, with the rest looked up from reference TRBV7-3 and TRBJ2-2, is GAGVSQTPSNKVTEKGKYVELRCDPISGHTALYWYRQSLGQGPEFLIYFQGTGAADDSGLPNDRFFAVRPEGSVSTLKIQRTERGDSAVYLCASSLSDTGELFFGEGSRLTVL.

This clone was recorded once. The chain joins TRBV7-2 to TRBJ2-3, with 7 nucleotides matching TRBD2. Germline CDR1 and CDR2: SGHTA and FQGNSA. The V gene end was trimmed by 4 bases and the J gene end by 2 bases; junction bases not matched to a gene: 9. The length of the CDR3 is 16 residues. CDR3 region: CASSSPGRENTDTQYF. In DNA form, the CDR3 reads TGTGCCAGCAGCTCCCCCGGGCGGGAGAACACAGATACGCAGTATTTT.

The chain recombines TRBV19 with TRBJ2-2; no firm D call. Germline-derived CDR1 and CDR2 are LNHDA and SQIVND (reference sequence). Trimming left V 7 bases short and J 5 bases short, with 14 bases between. The CDR3 totals 14 residues. For the CDR3, the DNA is TGTGCCAGTACCTCTCGATACATGACCGGGGAGCTGTTTTTT. Translating it yields CASTSRYMTGELFF.

The genes are TRBV25-1 and TRBJ2-1; D is possibly TRBD2 (5 bases). Between the trimmed V and J ends, which lost 8 bases and 5 bases, there was a span of 13 bases. This CDR3 region has 13 residues. Germline V gene data show CDR1 as MGHDK and CDR2 as SYGVNS. CDR3 loop: CASADPRDNEQFF. For the CDR3, the DNA is TGTGCCAGCGCGGACCCGAGGGACAATGAGCAGTTCTTC.

This chain's CDR3 is CASRWTASSYNSPLHF. The CDR3 DNA reads as TGTGCCAGCCGCTGGACGGCGAGCTCCTATAATTCACCCCTCCACTTT. J is TRBJ1-6 and V is TRBV28; no clear D gene. The CDR3 loop spans 16 amino acids. V was pared by 8 bases and J by 0 bases, with 14 bases between. CDR1 is MDHEN and CDR2 is SYDVKM in the germline V gene. Together with reference TRBV28 and TRBJ1-6, the CDR3 gives the full variable domain: DVKVTQSSRYLVKRTGEKVFLECVQDMDHENMFWYRQDPGLGLRLIYFSYDVKMKEKGDIPEGYSVSREKKERFSLILESASTNQTSMYLCASRWTASSYNSPLHFGNGTRLTVT.

The chain recombines TRBV11-2 with TRBJ2-7; 11 nucleotides match TRBD1. The CDR3 is 15 residues long. Germline lookup yields CDR1 SGHAT and CDR2 FQNNGV. With 5 bases clipped from V and 2 bases from J, the junction kept 5 bases outside the gene matches. The CDR3 DNA follows: TGTGCCAGCAGCCTTCCGGGACAGGGGGCCTACGAGCAGTACTTC. It codes for CASSLPGQGAYEQYF.

The V gene is TRBV19, the J gene TRBJ2-3; TRBD2 is a possible D gene (5 bases). V was clipped by 5 bases and J by 4 bases, with 16 bases between them. Germline CDR1 and CDR2: LNHDA and SQIVND (reference sequence). The CDR3 is 15 residues long. In DNA, the CDR3 is TGTGCCAGTAGTCCCACTCGAGGGAGTGCAGATACGCAGTATTTT. This codes for CASSPTRGSADTQYF. Filled out from reference TRBV19 and TRBJ2-3, the complete variable domain reads DGGITQSPKYLFRKEGQNVTLSCEQNLNHDAMYWYRQDPGQGLRLIYYSQIVNDFQKGDIAEGYSVSREKKESFPLTVTSAQKNPTAFYLCASSPTRGSADTQYFGPGTRLTVL.

This clone has just a few counts. CDR3 sequence: CASSGRESSGNTIYF. CDR3 DNA: TGCGCCAGCAGCGGTAGGGAGTCCTCTGGAAACACCATATATTTT. This rearrangement joins TRBV4-1 to TRBJ1-3; D ambiguous. The V end was cut by 5 bases, the J end by 0 bases, with 11 bases between. The germline gives CDR1 MGHRA, CDR2 YSYEKL. The CDR3 totals 15 residues.